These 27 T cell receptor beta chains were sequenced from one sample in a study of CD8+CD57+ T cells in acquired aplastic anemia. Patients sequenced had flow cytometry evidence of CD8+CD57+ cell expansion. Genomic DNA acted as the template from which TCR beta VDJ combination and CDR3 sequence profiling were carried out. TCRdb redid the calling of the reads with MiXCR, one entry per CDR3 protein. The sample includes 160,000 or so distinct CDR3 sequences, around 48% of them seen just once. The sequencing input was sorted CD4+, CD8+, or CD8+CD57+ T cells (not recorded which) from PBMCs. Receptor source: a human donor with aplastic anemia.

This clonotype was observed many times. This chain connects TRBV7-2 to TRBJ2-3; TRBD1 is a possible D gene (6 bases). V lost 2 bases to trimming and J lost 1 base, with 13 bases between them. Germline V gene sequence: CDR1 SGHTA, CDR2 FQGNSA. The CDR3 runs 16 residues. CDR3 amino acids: CASSLSLAGGTDTQYF. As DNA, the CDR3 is TGTGCCAGCAGCTTAAGTCTGGCAGGGGGCACAGATACGCAGTATTTT.

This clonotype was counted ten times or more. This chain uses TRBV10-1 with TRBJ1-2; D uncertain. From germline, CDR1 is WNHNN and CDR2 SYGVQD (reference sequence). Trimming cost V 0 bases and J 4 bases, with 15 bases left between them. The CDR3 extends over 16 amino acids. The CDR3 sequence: CASSESSRSPLYGYTF. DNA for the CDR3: TGCGCCAGCAGTGAGTCCAGTCGCAGTCCGCTCTATGGCTACACCTTC.

The CDR3 region is CSASAPGANVLTF. The CDR3 nucleotides are TGCAGCGCCAGCGCCCCTGGGGCCAACGTCCTGACTTTC. This chain links TRBV29-1 with TRBJ2-6; no firm D call. From germline, CDR1 is SQVTM and CDR2 ANQGSEA. The CDR3 runs to 13 residues. Trimming pared 7 bases from V and 2 bases from J, leaving 9 bases between. The variable domain in full, completed from reference TRBV29-1 and TRBJ2-6, reads SAVISQKPSRDICQRGTSLTIQCQVDSQVTMMFWYRQQPGQSLTLIATANQGSEATYESGFVIDKFPISRPNLTFSTLTVSNMSPEDSSIYLCSASAPGANVLTFGAGSRLTVL.

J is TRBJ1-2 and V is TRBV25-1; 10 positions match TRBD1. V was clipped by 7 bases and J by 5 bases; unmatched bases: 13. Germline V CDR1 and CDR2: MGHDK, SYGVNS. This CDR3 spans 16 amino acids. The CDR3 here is CASTSDLPGQGYGYTF. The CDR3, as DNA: TGTGCCAGCACATCAGACTTACCGGGACAGGGGTATGGCTACACCTTC.

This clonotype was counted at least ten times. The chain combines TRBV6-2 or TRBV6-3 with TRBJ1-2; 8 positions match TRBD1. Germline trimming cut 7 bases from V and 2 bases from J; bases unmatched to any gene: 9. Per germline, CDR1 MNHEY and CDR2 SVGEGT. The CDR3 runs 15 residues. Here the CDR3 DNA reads TGTGCCAGCACCCCTTCAGGACAGGGAAACTATGGCTACACCTTC. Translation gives CASTPSGQGNYGYTF.

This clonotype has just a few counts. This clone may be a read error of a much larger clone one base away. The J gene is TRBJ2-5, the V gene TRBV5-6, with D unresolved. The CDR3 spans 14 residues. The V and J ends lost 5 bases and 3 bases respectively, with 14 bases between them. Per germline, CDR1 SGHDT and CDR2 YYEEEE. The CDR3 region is CASRSAPSEETQYF. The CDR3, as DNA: TGTGCCAGCAGATCGGCACCGTCAGAAGAGACCCAGTACTTC. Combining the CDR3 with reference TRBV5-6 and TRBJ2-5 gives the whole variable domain DAGVTQSPTHLIKTRGQQVTLRCSPKSGHDTVSWYQQALGQGPQFIFQYYEEEERQRGNFPDRFSGHQFPNYSSELNVNALLLGDSALYLCASRSAPSEETQYFGPGTRLLVL.

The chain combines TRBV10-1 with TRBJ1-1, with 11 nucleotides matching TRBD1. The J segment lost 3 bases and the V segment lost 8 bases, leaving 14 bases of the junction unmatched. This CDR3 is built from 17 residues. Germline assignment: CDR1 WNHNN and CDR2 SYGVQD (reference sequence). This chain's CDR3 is CASPKGTGGREDTEAFF. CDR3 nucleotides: TGCGCCAGCCCCAAAGGGACAGGGGGAAGGGAAGACACTGAAGCTTTCTTT.

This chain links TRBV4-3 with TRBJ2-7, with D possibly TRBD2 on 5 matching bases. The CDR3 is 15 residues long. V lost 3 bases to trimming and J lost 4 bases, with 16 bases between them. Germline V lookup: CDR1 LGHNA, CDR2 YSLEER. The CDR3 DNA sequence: TGCGCCAGCAGCCACATCCCCCGGGATAGATACGAGCAGTACTTC. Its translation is CASSHIPRDRYEQYF.

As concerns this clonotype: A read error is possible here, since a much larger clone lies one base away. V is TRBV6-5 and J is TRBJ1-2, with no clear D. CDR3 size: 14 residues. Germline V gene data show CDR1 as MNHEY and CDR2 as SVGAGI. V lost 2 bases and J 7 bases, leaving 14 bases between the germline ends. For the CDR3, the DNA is TGTGCCAGCAGTTACAGTGTCCCTGGGTTTGGCTACACCTTC. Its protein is CASSYSVPGFGYTF.

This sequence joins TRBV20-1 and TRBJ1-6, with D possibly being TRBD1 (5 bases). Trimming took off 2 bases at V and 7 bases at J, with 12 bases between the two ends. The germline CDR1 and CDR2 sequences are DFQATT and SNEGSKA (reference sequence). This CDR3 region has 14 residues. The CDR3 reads CSARQGLSNSPLHF. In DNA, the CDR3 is TGCAGTGCTAGACAGGGCTTGTCCAATTCACCCCTCCACTTT.

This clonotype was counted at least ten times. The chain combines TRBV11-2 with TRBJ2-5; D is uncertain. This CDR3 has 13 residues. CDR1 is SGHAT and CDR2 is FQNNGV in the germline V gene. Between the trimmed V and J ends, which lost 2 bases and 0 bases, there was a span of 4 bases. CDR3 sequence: CASSLSYQETQYF. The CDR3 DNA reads TGTGCCAGCAGCTTATCCTACCAAGAGACCCAGTACTTC. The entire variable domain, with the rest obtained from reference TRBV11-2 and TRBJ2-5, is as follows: EAGVAQSPRYKIIEKRQSVAFWCNPISGHATLYWYQQILGQGPKLLIQFQNNGVVDDSQLPKDRFSAERLKGVDSTLKIQPAKLEDSAVYLCASSLSYQETQYFGPGTRLLVL.

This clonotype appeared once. The CDR3 loop reads CATSDLTVSTDTQYF. CDR3 sequence (DNA): TGTGCCACCAGTGATTTGACCGTTAGCACAGATACGCAGTATTTT. This chain joins TRBV24-1 and TRBJ2-3; D not resolved. Trimming stripped 0 bases from V and 0 bases from J, with 6 bases between. The CDR3 spans 15 residues. Germline CDR1 and CDR2: KGHDR and SFDVKD.

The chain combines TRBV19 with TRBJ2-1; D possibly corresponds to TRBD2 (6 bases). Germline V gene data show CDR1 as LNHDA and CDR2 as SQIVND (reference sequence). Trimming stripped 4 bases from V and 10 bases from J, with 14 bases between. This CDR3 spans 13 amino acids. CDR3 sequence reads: CASSTPFGGEQFF. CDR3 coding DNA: TGTGCCAGTAGTACCCCTTTTGGAGGGGAGCAGTTCTTC. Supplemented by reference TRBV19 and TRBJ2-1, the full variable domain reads DGGITQSPKYLFRKEGQNVTLSCEQNLNHDAMYWYRQDPGQGLRLIYYSQIVNDFQKGDIAEGYSVSREKKESFPLTVTSAQKNPTAFYLCASSTPFGGEQFFGPGTRLTVL.

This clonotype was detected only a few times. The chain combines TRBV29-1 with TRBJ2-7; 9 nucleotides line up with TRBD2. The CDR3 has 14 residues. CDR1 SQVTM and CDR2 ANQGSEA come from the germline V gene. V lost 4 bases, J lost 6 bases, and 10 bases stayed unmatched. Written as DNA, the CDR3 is TGCAGCGTTGGGTCTAGCGGGGAGTTGAGCGAGCAGTACTTC. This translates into CSVGSSGELSEQYF.

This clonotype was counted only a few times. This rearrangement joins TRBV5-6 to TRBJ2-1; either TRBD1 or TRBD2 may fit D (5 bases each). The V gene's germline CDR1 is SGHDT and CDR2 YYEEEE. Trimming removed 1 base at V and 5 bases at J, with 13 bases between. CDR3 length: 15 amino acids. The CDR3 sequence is CASSLNGGTDNEQFF. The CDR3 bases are TGTGCCAGCAGCTTGAATGGGGGAACGGACAATGAGCAGTTCTTC.

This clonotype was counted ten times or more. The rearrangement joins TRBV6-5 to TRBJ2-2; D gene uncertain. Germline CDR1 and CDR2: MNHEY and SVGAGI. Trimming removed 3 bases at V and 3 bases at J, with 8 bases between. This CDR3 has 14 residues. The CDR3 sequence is CASSYRTDTGELFF. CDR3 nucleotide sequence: TGTGCCAGCAGTTATAGAACCGACACCGGGGAGCTGTTTTTT.

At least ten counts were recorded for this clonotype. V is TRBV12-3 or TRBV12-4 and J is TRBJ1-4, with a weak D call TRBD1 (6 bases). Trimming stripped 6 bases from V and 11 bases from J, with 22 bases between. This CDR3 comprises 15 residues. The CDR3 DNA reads TGTGCCAGCAGCGAACAGGGTGTAGTTCGTGAGAAACTGTTTTTT. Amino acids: CASSEQGVVREKLFF.

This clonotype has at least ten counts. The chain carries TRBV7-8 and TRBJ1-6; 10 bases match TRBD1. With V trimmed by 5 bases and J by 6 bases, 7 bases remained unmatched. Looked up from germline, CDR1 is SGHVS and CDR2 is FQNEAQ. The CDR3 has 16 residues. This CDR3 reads CASSQRTGGGNSPLHF. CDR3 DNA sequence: TGTGCCAGCAGCCAGAGGACAGGGGGTGGTAATTCACCCCTCCACTTT.

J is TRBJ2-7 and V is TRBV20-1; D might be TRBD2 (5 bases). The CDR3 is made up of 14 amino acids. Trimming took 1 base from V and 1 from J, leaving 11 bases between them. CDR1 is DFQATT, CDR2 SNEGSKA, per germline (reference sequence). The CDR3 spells CSARAPGGSYEQYF. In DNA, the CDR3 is TGCAGTGCTAGAGCACCAGGCGGGTCCTACGAGCAGTACTTC.

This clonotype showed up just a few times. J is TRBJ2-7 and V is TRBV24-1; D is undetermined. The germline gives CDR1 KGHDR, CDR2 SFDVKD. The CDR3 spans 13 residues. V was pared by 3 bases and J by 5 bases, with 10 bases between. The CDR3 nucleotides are TGTGCCACCAGTGATATTACTCGAGACGAGCAGTACTTC. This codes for CATSDITRDEQYF.

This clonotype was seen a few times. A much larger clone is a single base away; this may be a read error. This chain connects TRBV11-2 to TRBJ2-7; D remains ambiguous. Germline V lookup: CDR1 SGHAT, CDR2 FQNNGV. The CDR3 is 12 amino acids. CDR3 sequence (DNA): TGTGCCAGCAGCTTAGCGGATTACGGGCAGTACTTC. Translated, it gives CASSLADYGQYF. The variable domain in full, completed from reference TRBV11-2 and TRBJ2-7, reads EAGVAQSPRYKIIEKRQSVAFWCNPISGHATLYWYQQILGQGPKLLIQFQNNGVVDDSQLPKDRFSAERLKGVDSTLKIQPAKLEDSAVYLCASSLADYGQYFGPGTRLTVT.

Written as DNA, the CDR3 is TGTGCCAGCAGTGACGAGGCAGGGAAGGGCGAGCAGTACTTC. Translation gives CASSDEAGKGEQYF. The V call is TRBV6-4, the J call TRBJ2-7; D may be TRBD1 (5 bases). CDR3 length: 14 residues. The germline CDR1 and CDR2 sequences are MRHNA and SNTAGT. V dropped 2 bases and J dropped 6 bases, with 14 bases sitting between them.

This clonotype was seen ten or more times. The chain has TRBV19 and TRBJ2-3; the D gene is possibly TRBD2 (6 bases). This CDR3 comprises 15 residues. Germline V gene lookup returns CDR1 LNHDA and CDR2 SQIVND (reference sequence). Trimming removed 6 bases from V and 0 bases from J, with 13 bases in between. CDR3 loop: CASSVAGRSTDTQYF. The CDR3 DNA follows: TGTGCCAGTAGCGTGGCGGGGAGGAGCACAGATACGCAGTATTTT. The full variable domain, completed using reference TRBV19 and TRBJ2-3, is DGGITQSPKYLFRKEGQNVTLSCEQNLNHDAMYWYRQDPGQGLRLIYYSQIVNDFQKGDIAEGYSVSREKKESFPLTVTSAQKNPTAFYLCASSVAGRSTDTQYFGPGTRLTVL.

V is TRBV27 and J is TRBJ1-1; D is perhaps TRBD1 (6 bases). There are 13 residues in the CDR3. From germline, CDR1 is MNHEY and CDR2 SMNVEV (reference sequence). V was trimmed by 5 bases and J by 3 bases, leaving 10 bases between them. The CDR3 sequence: CASSPQGYTEAFF. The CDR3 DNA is TGTGCCAGCAGTCCACAGGGATACACTGAAGCTTTCTTT.

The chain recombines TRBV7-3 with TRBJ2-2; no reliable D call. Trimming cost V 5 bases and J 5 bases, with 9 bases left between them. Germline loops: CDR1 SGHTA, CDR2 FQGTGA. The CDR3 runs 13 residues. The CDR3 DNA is TGTGCCAGCAGCCCCCAATCGACCGGGGAGCTGTTTTTT. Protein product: CASSPQSTGELFF.

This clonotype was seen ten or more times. The CDR3 sequence: CASSEGGGGTDTQYF. In DNA form, the CDR3 reads TGTGCCAGCAGTGAAGGGGGGGGCGGCACAGATACGCAGTATTTT. The rearrangement links TRBV2 to TRBJ2-3; a weak D match, TRBD2 (7 bases). Germline assignment: CDR1 SNHLY and CDR2 FYNNEI. CDR3 length: 15 amino acids. The V and J ends lost 1 base and 1 base respectively, with 9 bases between them.

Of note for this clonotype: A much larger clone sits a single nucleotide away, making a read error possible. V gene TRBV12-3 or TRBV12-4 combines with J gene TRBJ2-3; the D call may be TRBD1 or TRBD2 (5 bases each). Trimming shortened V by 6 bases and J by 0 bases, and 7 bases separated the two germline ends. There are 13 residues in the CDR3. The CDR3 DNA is TGTGCCAGCAGGGGGGACAGCACAGATACGCAGTATTTT. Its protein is CASRGDSTDTQYF.